This TCR beta chain appears in the sequencing data of a study of T-cell reconstitution after alpha-beta-depleted transplantation in children. Concerning this clonotype itself: Its antigen is currently unknown.

V dropped 4 bases and J dropped 8 bases, with 14 bases sitting between them. This CDR3 is built from 12 residues. Germline CDR1 and CDR2: SQVTM and ANQGSEA. Study-wide results and limits: The main origin of T-cell counts and diversity one year after transplant was newly produced T cells.

The TCRbeta library incorporated unique molecular identifiers. TCRdb ran MiXCR on the PCR reads and lists one entry per CDR3 protein. In the table there are roughly 310,000 distinct CDR3 sequences, about a quarter of which are singletons. The TCR comes from a male patient under 18 who had a stem cell transplant for acute lymphoblastic leukemia, so the T cells may come from the graft donor. The sequencing used PBMCs, mostly from graft donor cells, collected 180 days after TCRalphabeta/CD19-depleted stem cell transplant. The chain joins TRBV29-1 to TRBJ1-2, with no clear D. The CDR3 bases are TGCAGCGTTGCTCGAACCGGCTACGGCTACACCTTC. This codes for CSVARTGYGYTF.